Detailed here is one T cell receptor (beta chain). Antigen unknown. These data are taken from a study of identical twins. Notes on the study in general: Fewer insertions characterized abundant cord blood beta clonotypes, whereas memory repertoires showed none. The models systematically underestimated how much out-of-frame TCR alpha was shared in monozygotic twins. Where out-of-frame alpha sequences were twin-shared, they showed excess low generation probability.

The CDR3 runs 13 residues. Trimming took off 3 bases at V and 5 bases at J, with 8 bases between the two ends. TCRdb fed the 5' RACE reads into MiXCR, producing one record per CDR3 protein. This repertoire shows about 300,000 distinct CDR3 sequences, 9% to 15% found once; its top ten account for approximately 7.6%. These data are also associated with another study on yellow fever vaccine responses in identical twins. That work contributes: Among the twins, the vaccine T cell response reportedly seemed partly convergent and partly personalized.

This clonotype originated in a woman under 30 in good health. Sequencing input: CD8+ T cells sorted from blood. The rearrangement joins TRBV12-3 or TRBV12-4 to TRBJ1-3; D remains unclear. The CDR3 sequence is CASSLGGRNTIYF. In DNA form, the CDR3 reads TGTGCCAGCAGTTTGGGCGGTCGAAACACCATATATTTT.